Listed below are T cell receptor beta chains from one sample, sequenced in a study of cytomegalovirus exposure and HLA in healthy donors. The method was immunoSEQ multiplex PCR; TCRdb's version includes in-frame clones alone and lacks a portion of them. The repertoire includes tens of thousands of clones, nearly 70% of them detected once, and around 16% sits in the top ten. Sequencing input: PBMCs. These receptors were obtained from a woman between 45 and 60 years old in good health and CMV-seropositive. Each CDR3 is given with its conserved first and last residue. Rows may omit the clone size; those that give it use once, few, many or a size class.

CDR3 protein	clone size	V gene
CATQYGGNTEAFF	few	TRBV19
CASSSMPARGSLGFF	-	TRBV5-1
CASSLSSTGSHYGYTF	-	TRBV5-1
CASTPGPLGGGELFF	few	TRBV28
CASSFLGSNNEQFF	-	TRBV11-3
CASSLGEASGKPWETQYF	-	TRBV4-2
CASSMQGTNEKLFF	-	TRBV19
CASGVFYEQYF	-	TRBV12-5
CASGVGRNQPQHF	-	TRBV12-5
CASSFSGRSYEQYF	-	TRBV5-6
CATSREFRGYNEQFF	-	TRBV15
CASLGRGASRGEQFF	-	TRBV7-9
CASSSGATDTQYF	-	TRBV7-9
CASSFVALAKNIQYF	-	TRBV27
CASSLEATGELFF	-	TRBV7-9
CASRDSSLGTDTQYF	-	TRBV19
CATSRDRASGSTDTQYF	-	TRBV15
CASQRTDNQPQHF	-	TRBV28
CASSIDRVSYEQYF	-	TRBV19
CAWRSGRAFNTGELFF	-	TRBV30
CSSSRLESTEQYF	once	TRBV7-9
CASSPRGLAGESAQYF	-	TRBV11-3
CASSAEQGPTDTQYF	few	TRBV2
CASRWDRGSNEQFF	-	TRBV6-1
CASSLSSGFVTGELFF	-	TRBV7-8
CATSSGQGMRYF	-	TRBV28
CASSVGQAGFSYNEQFF	few	TRBV9
CASSLGGGFASNEQFF	-	TRBV5-1
CASSPRDRVYGYTF	-	TRBV9
CASSYPRGTEAFF	few	TRBV6-6
CASSHGGNGYTF	-	TRBV21-1